What follows are 8 T cell receptor beta chains derived from one specimen sequenced in a study of blood T cell repertoires in COVID-19. Data came from immunoSEQ multiplex PCR; TCRdb stores just in-frame clones and leaves some out. The sample shows 200,000 or so clones, approximately 84% of them seen only once. The specimen sequenced was peripheral blood. The source of these receptors is a human donor with acute or convalescent COVID-19. The donor label of this sample is uncertain.

Only one count was recorded for this clone. J is TRBJ2-6 and V is TRBV19; possibly TRBD2 for D (6 bases). The CDR3 totals 16 residues. The germline V gene has CDR1 LNHDA and CDR2 SQIVND (reference sequence). Trimming left V 6 bases short and J 0 bases short, with 12 bases between. The CDR3 DNA sequence: TGTGCCAGTAGAAGGCCGGACTACTCTGGGGCCAACGTCCTGACTTTC. It specifies CASRRPDYSGANVLTF.

The chain links TRBV5-1 to TRBJ2-7; perhaps TRBD2 as D (6 bases). The ends were cut back, 0 bases at V and 3 bases at J, with 10 bases in the middle. The CDR3 consists of 14 residues. Germline CDR1 SGHRS, CDR2 YFSETQ. CDR3 sequence: CASSLVEGGYEQYF. The DNA for the CDR3 is TGCGCCAGCAGCTTGGTAGAGGGAGGCTACGAGCAGTACTTC.

The V call is TRBV6-1, the J call TRBJ1-6, with D perhaps TRBD1 (6 bases). Germline CDR1 and CDR2: MNHNS and SASEGT. There are 17 residues in the CDR3. V lost 3 bases to trimming and J lost 0 bases, with 12 bases between them. CDR3 bases: TGTGCCAGCAGTGACCTCAGGGGTAGCTCCTATAATTCACCCCTCCACTTT. Translation gives CASSDLRGSSYNSPLHF.

V usage is TRBV2 and J usage is TRBJ2-2; 10 positions match TRBD2. Germline trimming cut 7 bases from V and 5 bases from J; bases unmatched to any gene: 10. Germline-derived CDR1 and CDR2 are SNHLY and FYNNEI. The CDR3 loop spans 16 amino acids. CDR3 nucleotide sequence: TGTGCCAGCATTCGAACGAGAGCGGGAGGGACCGGGGAGCTGTTTTTT. Translating it yields CASIRTRAGGTGELFF.

This clone was seen a handful of times. The V call is TRBV11-2, the J call TRBJ2-7; TRBD2 matches at 9 bases. CDR1 and CDR2 (germline): SGHAT, FQNNGV. The length of the CDR3 is 14 residues. The V and J ends lost 2 bases and 3 bases, in that order; junction bases with no gene match: 2. CDR3 sequence: CASSLRAGGYEQYF. The CDR3 coding sequence is TGTGCCAGCAGCTTACGAGCGGGGGGCTACGAGCAGTACTTC.

The chain has TRBV27 and TRBJ2-7, with TRBD2 matching over 7 bases. Germline CDR1 and CDR2: MNHEY and SMNVEV (reference sequence). The CDR3 has 15 amino acids. V gave up 5 bases and J gave up 3 bases; unmatched junction bases: 10. CDR3 amino acids: CASSPGGRRFYEQYF. CDR3 DNA sequence: TGTGCCAGCAGTCCCGGGGGGAGGCGGTTCTACGAGCAGTACTTC.

The J gene is TRBJ2-6, the V gene TRBV19; maybe TRBD1 (6 bases). CDR1 is LNHDA, CDR2 SQIVND, per germline (reference sequence). CDR3 length equals 18 residues. V lost 4 bases to trimming and J lost 0 bases, with 16 bases between them. This CDR3 reads CASSTYRDTRSGANVLTF. CDR3 sequence (DNA): TGTGCCAGTAGTACGTACCGGGACACTCGCTCTGGGGCCAACGTCCTGACTTTC.

The V and J genes are TRBV3-1 (or the pseudogene TRBV3-2) and TRBJ2-1; D is undetermined. Germline V gene sequence: CDR1 LGHDT, CDR2 YNNKEL (reference sequence). The CDR3 contains 16 residues. Trimming left V 4 bases short and J 0 bases short, with 13 bases between. The DNA for the CDR3 is TGTGCCAGCAGCCCAGGTATCGTGAGCTCCTACAATGAGCAGTTCTTC. Protein product: CASSPGIVSSYNEQFF.